This TCR beta chain comes out of a study of CD8+CD57+ T cells in acquired aplastic anemia. On the study more broadly: DNA per sorted CD4+ or CD8+ sample ranged roughly 0.18 to 30 ug, averaging about 3.4 ug. Study observations and caveats: Patients and controls shared 25 to 30 CD8+ CDR3 sequences, which appeared highly expressed in patients and within their immunodominant clones.

For CDR3 and TCR beta VDJ profiling, genomic DNA was the template used. MiXCR, applied by TCRdb to the reads, yields one record per CDR3 protein. Among about 160,000 distinct CDR3 sequences listed, about 48% were seen once. On this clonotype itself: As yet, its antigen is unknown.

The CDR3 has 15 amino acids. V trimming: 3 bases; J trimming: 0 bases; junction bases outside the gene matches: 4. Germline lookup yields CDR1 SNHLY and CDR2 FYNNEI. The origin of this receptor is a human donor in good health. J is TRBJ2-5 and V is TRBV2, with 7 bases fitting TRBD2. Source material: sorted CD4+, CD8+, or CD8+CD57+ T cells (not recorded which) from PBMCs. CDR3 sequence reads: CASSEGGLYQETQYF. The CDR3 DNA reads as TGTGCCAGCAGTGAGGGGGGACTATACCAAGAGACCCAGTACTTC.